Listed below are T cell receptor beta chains from one sample, sequenced in a study of blood T cell repertoires in COVID-19. The method was immunoSEQ multiplex PCR; TCRdb's version includes in-frame clones alone and lacks a portion of them. The table lists over 200,000 clones, approximately 82% of them singletons. The sequenced sample consisted of peripheral blood. The source of these receptors is a woman between 35 and 50 years old with acute or convalescent COVID-19. The conserved cysteine and the conserved F or W are not part of the CDR3 here.

v_call | cdr3_aa
TRBV2 | ASIPQYSTDTQY
TRBV5-1 | ASSLVIPGQGAPGNSPLH
TRBV3-1/TRBV3-2 | ASSQGDYGYT
TRBV6-2/TRBV6-3 | ASSPIAGGRYNEQF
TRBV3-1/TRBV3-2 | ASSQGQGSYGYT
TRBV25-1 | ASNTPLFRDRGIDEQF
TRBV5-4 | ASSRKQGTNTEAF
TRBV6-6 | ASIPRGNKDEQF
TRBV21-1 | ASSKGGQESYEQY
TRBV11-2 | ASSQGTGGNQPQH
TRBV12-5 | ASGSRTQGGREKLF
TRBV9 | ASSVALDRFNEQF
TRBV6-6 | ASSIGQTFYGYT
TRBV19 | ARGGLADDNEQF
TRBV30 | AWSRGQGSYEQY
TRBV4-3 | ASSPGQGQGYT
TRBV7-9 | ASSSGGVGPFGNIQY
TRBV29-1 | GGGESGFTGELF
TRBV5-5 | ASSLVQYTEAF
TRBV30 | AWSPGGAYEQY
TRBV28 | ASSLSGYNEQF
TRBV5-1 | ASSFGTSGLQETQY
TRBV2 | ASSRQFVESGPQH
TRBV6-1 | ASSASALRDSPFHYEQY
TRBV24-1 | ATSDPDRGRAGELF
TRBV10-3 | AISRDSYIEQF
TRBV6-6 | ACSTSLFSYGYT
TRBV5-1 | ASSLPGNAYGYT
TRBV27 | ASSFEPAQRDEQY
TRBV27 | ASSLAGGGYGYT
TRBV11-2 | ASSPYSGGGLYGYT
TRBV19 | ASSFGQAPYQPQH
TRBV6-6 | ASVLQGANQPQH
TRBV30 | AWVAGGGPDTQY
TRBV5-6 | ASSSWGVYEKLF
TRBV6-6 | ASTPGPGTEAF
TRBV9 | ASSVGLAGGTDTQY
TRBV19 | ASSMDRVSPLH
TRBV3-1/TRBV3-2 | ASSQVPSGRGETQY
TRBV5-1 | ASSLGQGFTEAF
TRBV29-1 | SVQRGGLDTQY